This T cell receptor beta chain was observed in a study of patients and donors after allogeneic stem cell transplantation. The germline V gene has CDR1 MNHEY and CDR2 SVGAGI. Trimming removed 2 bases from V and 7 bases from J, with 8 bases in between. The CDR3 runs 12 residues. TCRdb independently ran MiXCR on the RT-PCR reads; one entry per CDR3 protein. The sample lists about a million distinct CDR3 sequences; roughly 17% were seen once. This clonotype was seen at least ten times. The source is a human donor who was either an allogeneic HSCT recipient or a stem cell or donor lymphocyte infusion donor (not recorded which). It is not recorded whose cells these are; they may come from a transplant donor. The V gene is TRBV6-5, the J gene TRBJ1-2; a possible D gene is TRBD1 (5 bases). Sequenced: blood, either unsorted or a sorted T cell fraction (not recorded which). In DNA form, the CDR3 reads TGTGCCAGCAGTTACGGGGGGTTTGGCTACACCTTC. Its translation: CASSYGGFGYTF.